The following is a TCR beta chain sequence with its context. This record comes from a study of PD-L1 blockade in urothelial cancer. About the study: Patients arrived having already received 0 to 3 prior chemotherapy regimens.

The repertoire was sequenced with immunoSEQ multiplex PCR; TCRdb's copy has only in-frame clones and lacks some. The data contain about 120,000 clones, roughly 91% of them singletons. CDR3 length: 15 amino acids. V lost 6 bases, J lost 4 bases, and 7 bases stayed unmatched. In germline, CDR1 is SGHAT, CDR2 FQNNGV. Stated time point: peripheral blood 6 weeks after treatment start. This TCR came from a man aged 55-75 years with urothelial cancer. Sequencing used PBMCs, obtained around atezolizumab (anti-PD-L1) treatment. The chain is built from TRBV11-2 and TRBJ2-1; 9 nucleotides line up with TRBD2. The CDR3 nucleotides read TGTGCCAGCAGAGGTAGCGGGGGCCATTACAATGAGCAGTTCTTC. Translating gives CASRGSGGHYNEQFF.